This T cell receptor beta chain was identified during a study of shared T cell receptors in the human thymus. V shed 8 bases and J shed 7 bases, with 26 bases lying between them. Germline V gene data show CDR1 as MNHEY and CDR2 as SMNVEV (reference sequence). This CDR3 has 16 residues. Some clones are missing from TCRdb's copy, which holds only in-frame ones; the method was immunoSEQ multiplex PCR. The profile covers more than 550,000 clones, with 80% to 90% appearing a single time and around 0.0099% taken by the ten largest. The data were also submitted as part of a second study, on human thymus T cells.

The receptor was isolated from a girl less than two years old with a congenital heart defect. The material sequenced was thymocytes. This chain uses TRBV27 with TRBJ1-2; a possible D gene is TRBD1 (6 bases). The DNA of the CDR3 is TGTGCCAGCGGCTGGGCCGGGACACCCAAGGGGTTTGGCTACACCTTC. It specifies CASGWAGTPKGFGYTF.